A single sample is the source of the 10 T cell receptor beta chains below, sequenced in a study of OX40 agonist ivuxolimab in advanced cancers. Repertoires were generated with immunoSEQ multiplex PCR, while TCRdb's copy carries only in-frame clones and drops some. The sample has under 95,000 clones; about four fifths are singletons. The source material was CD4+ or CD8+ T cells sorted from blood, sampled in a trial of the OX40 agonist ivuxolimab. These receptors were collected from an adult with an advanced solid tumor such as melanoma, head and neck, liver or kidney cancer.

CDR3 in amino acids: CASSRDRSYEQYF. CDR3 coding DNA: TGCGCCAGCAGCCGGGACCGCTCCTACGAGCAGTACTTC. V and J are TRBV4-3 and TRBJ2-7; either TRBD1 or TRBD2 may supply D (5 bases each). V was trimmed by 4 bases and J by 0 bases, leaving 7 bases between them. The CDR3 is made up of 13 amino acids. The germline V gene has CDR1 LGHNA and CDR2 YSLEER.

The chain has TRBV9 and TRBJ2-7, with D possibly being TRBD1 (5 bases). The CDR3 runs 16 residues. Trimming stripped 4 bases from V and 2 bases from J, with 19 bases between. Germline CDR1 SGDLS, CDR2 YYNGEE. CDR3 loop: CASSPRPQGAPYEQYV. The CDR3 DNA reads as TGTGCCAGCAGCCCGCGTCCGCAGGGCGCCCCCTACGAGCAGTACGTC.

This clone was counted between two and nine times. This chain joins TRBV18 and TRBJ1-1; 8 bases match TRBD1. V lost 2 bases and J lost 7; bases outside the gene matches: 9. The CDR3 has 15 amino acids. CDR1 and CDR2 from the germline V gene are KGHSH and LQKENI. Written as DNA, the CDR3 is TGTGCCAGCTCACCAGCCACCGTGACAGGGGTTGAAGCTTTCTTT. It specifies CASSPATVTGVEAFF.

CDR3: CASSLESGGMNTEAFF. The CDR3 DNA sequence: TGCGCCAGCAGCTTGGAGTCAGGGGGCATGAACACTGAAGCTTTCTTT. The V call is TRBV5-1, the J call TRBJ1-1, with 8 bases matching TRBD1. The CDR3 extends over 16 amino acids. CDR1 and CDR2 from the germline V gene are SGHRS and YFSETQ. V gave up 0 bases and J gave up 0 bases; unmatched junction bases: 4.

The chain uses TRBV6-6 and TRBJ1-6; D is undetermined. V lost 3 bases and J 9 bases, leaving 6 bases between the germline ends. The CDR3 spans 12 residues. Germline V gives CDR1 MNHNY, CDR2 SVGAGI (reference sequence). The CDR3 reads CASSYGVSPLHF. The CDR3 bases are TGTGCCAGCAGTTATGGGGTTTCACCCCTCCACTTT.

CDR3 sequence (DNA): TGTGCCAGCAGCCCAGGGGGCCCGAACACTGAAGCTTTCTTT. Amino acids: CASSPGGPNTEAFF. The chain is built from TRBV7-3 and TRBJ1-1; the match to TRBD1 covers 8 bases. CDR1 is SGHTA, CDR2 FQGTGA, per germline. This CDR3 has 14 amino acids. With 5 bases clipped from V and 1 base from J, the junction kept 3 bases outside the gene matches.

In its sample, this clone was seen once. The gene calls are TRBV7-2 and TRBJ2-3; TRBD2 matches 8 bases. The CDR3 length is 16 residues. Germline values: CDR1 SGHTA, CDR2 FQGNSA. The J segment lost 1 base and the V segment lost 2 bases, leaving 5 bases of the junction unmatched. CDR3 amino acids: CASSLTLAARTDTQYF. DNA of the CDR3: TGTGCCAGCAGCTTAACACTAGCGGCCCGCACAGATACGCAGTATTTT.

CDR3 nucleotides: TGCGCCAGCAGTGACGGGCCGGGGGGGACCCAGTACTTC. This sequence encodes CASSDGPGGTQYF. The chain couples TRBV10-1 to TRBJ2-5; 7 bases are a match to TRBD2. Germline-derived CDR1 and CDR2 are WNHNN and SYGVQD (reference sequence). J was trimmed by 7 bases and V by 3 bases; bases with no gene match: 5. CDR3 length equals 13 residues.

The V gene is TRBV7-3, the J gene TRBJ2-1; D not certain. The CDR3 is 12 residues long. The germline V gene has CDR1 SGHTA and CDR2 FQGTGA. Between the trimmed V and J ends, which lost 0 bases and 9 bases, there was a span of 6 bases. For the CDR3, the DNA is TGTGCCAGCAGCTTAACAGACACTGAGCAGTTCTTC. Amino acid sequence: CASSLTDTEQFF.

The rearrangement links TRBV6-5 to TRBJ1-3, with D uncertain. The CDR3 runs 13 residues. The germline V and J ends were trimmed by 4 bases and 0 bases, with 4 bases remaining between them. Germline CDR1 is MNHEY and CDR2 is SVGAGI. The CDR3 coding sequence is TGTGCCAGCAGTTCGAGCTCTGGAAACACCATATATTTT. Amino acids: CASSSSSGNTIYF.